A selection of T cell receptor beta chains follows, all from one sample in a study of control samples from healthy donors and cancer patients. Some clones are missing from TCRdb's copy, which holds only in-frame ones; the method was immunoSEQ multiplex PCR. Among about 58,000 clones listed, nearly 90% were seen once. The sample taken for sequencing was PBMCs. Every receptor here comes from a man aged 60 to 75 with colorectal cancer. CDR3s include the opening cysteine and the closing phenylalanine or tryptophan. D genes are given only for firm matches. The size field is filled for only some rows; it gives once, few, many or a size class.

j_call | d_call | v_call | clone_size | cdr3_nt | cdr3_aa
TRBJ1-5 | . | TRBV27 | . | TGTGCCAGCAGACTCGGGGGGGCAGACAATCAGCCCCAGCATTTT | CASRLGGADNQPQHF
TRBJ2-7 | TRBD1 | TRBV25-1 | . | TGTGCCAGCAGTGATGGATATTCGGGACAGGGCCCCTACGAGCAGTACTTC | CASSDGYSGQGPYEQYF
TRBJ2-4 | TRBD1 | TRBV15 | . | TGTGCCACCAGCCCAGGGGGCCGAAACATTCAGTACTTC | CATSPGGRNIQYF
TRBJ1-4 | TRBD1 | TRBV15 | . | TGTGCCACCAGCAGGGGTAGACAGGGGAAGAATGAAAAACTGTTTTTT | CATSRGRQGKNEKLFF
TRBJ1-4 | TRBD1 | TRBV2 | . | TGTGCCAGCAGGGCCCCAGACAGGGTAACTAATGAAAAACTGTTTTTT | CASRAPDRVTNEKLFF
TRBJ2-3 | . | TRBV6-5 | . | TGTGCCAGCAGTTACGGCCCCCTGGGTACGCAGTATTTT | CASSYGPLGTQYF
TRBJ1-2 | . | TRBV28 | . | TGTGCCAGCAGTTCACCGGGCGGGGGCTGGGACTATGGCTACACCTTC | CASSSPGGGWDYGYTF
TRBJ1-3 | TRBD1 | TRBV18 | . | TGTGCCAGCTCACAATGGACAGGCAGCTCTGGAAACACCATATATTTT | CASSQWTGSSGNTIYF
TRBJ2-7 | . | TRBV7-2 | . | TGTGCCAGCAGCTTGATGAGGGATGTGGACGAGCAGTACTTC | CASSLMRDVDEQYF
TRBJ1-6 | . | TRBV6-5 | . | TGTGCCAGCGGGGTTAGTAATTCACCCCTCCACTTT | CASGVSNSPLHF
TRBJ2-3 | TRBD2 | TRBV7-2 | . | TGTGCCAGCAGCTTTGTTAGCGGGGGCCTTAGCACAGATACGCAGTATTTT | CASSFVSGGLSTDTQYF
TRBJ2-2 | . | TRBV2 | . | TGTGCCAGCAGTGAAGTAGGGCCGGCCGGGGAGCTGTTTTTT | CASSEVGPAGELFF
TRBJ1-5 | . | TRBV4-1 | . | TGCGCCAGCAGCCAAGATGTGGCCACGGGGTCCCAGCATTTT | CASSQDVATGSQHF
TRBJ2-2 | TRBD2 | TRBV7-9 | . | TGTGCCAGCAGCCAAGAGGGACGGGGGGGCCGGACCGGGGAGCTGTTTTTT | CASSQEGRGGRTGELFF
TRBJ2-3 | . | TRBV12-3/TRBV12-4 | . | TGTGCCAGCAGTTGGCGAGGTCAAGATACGCAGTATTTT | CASSWRGQDTQYF
TRBJ1-5 | . | TRBV27 | once | TGTGCCAGCAGCCACGGCAGGGGTGATCAGCCCCAGCATTTT | CASSHGRGDQPQHF
TRBJ2-1 | . | TRBV12-3/TRBV12-4 | . | TGTGCCAGCAGTAGGGTCAATGAGCAGTTCTTC | CASSRVNEQFF
TRBJ1-4 | . | TRBV19 | . | TGTGCCAGTAGTGGGGGACAAATGAATGAAAAACTGTTTTTT | CASSGGQMNEKLFF
TRBJ2-7 | TRBD2 | TRBV9 | . | TGTGCCAGCAGCGTAGATGGCGGGGGTTCCTACGAGCAGTACTTC | CASSVDGGGSYEQYF
TRBJ2-5 | TRBD2 | TRBV5-1 | . | TGCGCCAGCAGTCTAGGGACTAGCGGGGGGCGAGAAGAGACCCAGTACTTC | CASSLGTSGGREETQYF
TRBJ1-3 | . | TRBV7-8 | . | TGTGCCAGCAGCTTGCGGCAGGACTTCTCTGGAAACACCATATATTTT | CASSLRQDFSGNTIYF
TRBJ1-3 | . | TRBV9 | once | TGTGCCAGCAGTCCAAGCCCGAGGAACTCTGGAAACACCATATATTTT | CASSPSPRNSGNTIYF
TRBJ2-7 | . | TRBV11-2 | . | TGTGCCAGCAGCTTATTGGCGGGTTCCTACGAGCAGTACTTC | CASSLLAGSYEQYF
TRBJ2-4 | . | TRBV20-1 | few | TGCAGTGCTCCGACTGGCGCCATTCAGTACTTC | CSAPTGAIQYF
TRBJ1-6 | TRBD1 | TRBV28 | . | TGTGCCAGCAGTCCAGCCAGACAGGGTAATTCACCCCTCCACTTT | CASSPARQGNSPLHF
TRBJ2-6 | . | TRBV9 | . | TGTGCCAGCAGCGGGGCTATCTCTGGGGCCAACGTCCTGACTTTC | CASSGAISGANVLTF
TRBJ2-2 | TRBD2 | TRBV7-9 | . | TGTGCCAGCCAGAGCGGGGGGAACACCGGGGAGCTGTTTTTT | CASQSGGNTGELFF
TRBJ2-7 | . | TRBV11-3 | . | TGTGCCAGCAGCTCAAGACGGCGGGCAGGGGCCGAGCAGTACTTC | CASSSRRRAGAEQYF
TRBJ2-1 | . | TRBV5-1 | . | TGCGCCAGCAGCCCGAGGAAGCGGGCTGGGAATGAGCAGTTCTTC | CASSPRKRAGNEQFF
TRBJ2-7 | . | TRBV14 | . | TGTGCCAGCATGGGGGTCCGACGCAGGGGCGATTACTTCTCCTACGAGCAGTACTTC | CASMGVRRRGDYFSYEQYF
TRBJ2-2 | . | TRBV7-3 | . | TGTGCCAGCAGAAGGACGGATTCGAACACCGGGGAGCTGTTTTTT | CASRRTDSNTGELFF
TRBJ2-7 | TRBD2 | TRBV7-2 | . | TGTGCCAGCAGCACCGCTAGCGGGGGGGCGTACGAGCAGTACTTC | CASSTASGGAYEQYF
TRBJ2-2 | TRBD2 | TRBV10-3 | . | TGTGCCATCAGTGAAGAGCGGGGGGAGACCGGGGAGCTGTTTTTT | CAISEERGETGELFF
TRBJ2-2 | TRBD1 | TRBV18 | once | TGTGCCAGCTCACAAGGACAGGGCCCCGGGGAGCTGTTTTTT | CASSQGQGPGELFF
TRBJ2-3 | . | TRBV3-1/TRBV3-2 | . | TGTGCCAGCAGCCAACGGACAGATTTGACAGATACGCAGTATTTT | CASSQRTDLTDTQYF
TRBJ2-6 | . | TRBV19 | . | TGTGCCAGTAGTATAGAGGAAGGCTCTGGGGCCAACGTCCTGACTTTC | CASSIEEGSGANVLTF
TRBJ2-1 | . | TRBV2 | . | TGTGCCAGCAGAGACCGGACCTCGAACAATGAGCAGTTCTTC | CASRDRTSNNEQFF
TRBJ2-7 | . | TRBV7-2 | . | TGTGCCAGCAGCGGGGCCCGGGACACAAACTCCTACGAGCAGTACTTC | CASSGARDTNSYEQYF
TRBJ1-3 | . | TRBV11-2 | . | TGTGCCAGCAGGGTCGCCTCTGGAAACACCATATATTTT | CASRVASGNTIYF
TRBJ1-6 | TRBD1 | TRBV19 | once | TGTGCCAGTAGTATGGGGACAGGGAGAAAGAATTCACCCCTCCACTTT | CASSMGTGRKNSPLHF
TRBJ2-3 | TRBD2 | TRBV5-6 | . | TGTGCCAGCACCGAACGCCAAGCGGGGGGCACAGATACGCAGTATTTT | CASTERQAGGTDTQYF
TRBJ1-5 | . | TRBV6-2/TRBV6-3 | . | TGTGCCAGCAGTTACCTTATCCCATCGGGGTCCAGCAATCAGCCCCAGCATTTT | CASSYLIPSGSSNQPQHF
TRBJ2-4 | . | TRBV3-1/TRBV3-2 | . | TGTGCCAGCAGCCTACCGGGATCGGGGGCCCCCGGGGCCAAAAACATTCAGTACTTC | CASSLPGSGAPGAKNIQYF
TRBJ1-5 | . | TRBV28 | . | TGTGCCAGCAGTTTATCCGGGCAGGGAGGCAATCAGCCCCAGCATTTT | CASSLSGQGGNQPQHF
TRBJ2-1 | TRBD1 | TRBV6-2/TRBV6-3 | . | TGTGCCAGCACCCCCAGGGGGTCCTACAATGAGCAGTTCTTC | CASTPRGSYNEQFF
TRBJ1-2 | . | TRBV12-3/TRBV12-4 | once | TGTGCCAGCAGTTTAGGGGGACGGTATGGCTACACCTTC | CASSLGGRYGYTF
TRBJ1-2 | . | TRBV7-3 | . | TGTGCCAGCAGCCCGGCGGGGGCTAGGGACTATGGCTACACCTTC | CASSPAGARDYGYTF